The entry that follows covers one TCR beta chain sequence. Its specificity is unknown. Germline V gene sequence: CDR1 SEHNR, CDR2 FQNEAQ (reference sequence). The CDR3 runs to 14 residues. Trimming took off 2 bases at V and 8 bases at J, with 13 bases between the two ends. The data derive from a study of shared clonotypes between healthy human individuals. General observations from the study: The study drew on few donors, limiting represented genetic and exposure-history diversity.

Replicate PCRs for unsorted PBMC used approximately 300 ng DNA (about 30,000 T cell genomes). In the original workflow: ImmunoSEQ output held junction-only sequences without quality scores, so filtering differed. The assay was immunoSEQ multiplex PCR, and TCRdb's table has in-frame clones only and misses some. That table furnishes V, J and clone size, whereas the DNA furnished D and trimming. The table has roughly 500,000 clones, over 70% seen once; the top ten hold about 13%. Material for sequencing was PBMCs. The sequence was collected from a woman aged 40 to 50 in good health. Some clones in this sample may be carry-over from other donors' samples. V and J are TRBV7-9 and TRBJ2-1, with a tentative D call TRBD2 (6 bases). CDR3 sequence reads: CASSLMGTGDEQFF. For the CDR3, the DNA is TGTGCCAGCAGCTTAATGGGGACGGGGGATGAGCAGTTCTTC.